These 17 T cell receptor beta chains share one sample of origin, sequenced in a study of monozygotic twins with inflammatory bowel disease. TCRdb re-called the 5' RACE reads and catalogs CDR3 proteins one per entry, DNA excluded. Its clone listing holds approximately 160,000 distinct CDR3 sequences. Sequencing used blood. Every receptor here comes from a human donor with ulcerative colitis or Crohn's disease, or a healthy co-twin of an affected twin (not recorded which).

The chain joins TRBV30 to TRBJ1-2. This CDR3 has 12 residues. The V gene's germline CDR1 is GTSNPN and CDR2 SVGIG (reference sequence). This CDR3 reads CACPAGGYGYTF. Variable domain in full (rest from reference TRBV30 and TRBJ1-2): SQTIHQWPATLVQPVGSPLSLECTVEGTSNPNLYWYRQAAGRGLQLLFYSVGIGQISSEVPQNLSASRPQDRQFILSSKKLLLSDSGFYLCACPAGGYGYTFGSGTRLTVV.

The chain employs TRBV30 and TRBJ2-5. Germline CDR1 is GTSNPN and CDR2 is SVGIG (reference sequence). This CDR3 has 11 amino acids. The CDR3 is CAWRSEETQYF. Variable domain in full (rest from reference TRBV30 and TRBJ2-5): SQTIHQWPATLVQPVGSPLSLECTVEGTSNPNLYWYRQAAGRGLQLLFYSVGIGQISSEVPQNLSASRPQDRQFILSSKKLLLSDSGFYLCAWRSEETQYFGPGTRLLVL.

The chain joins TRBV5-1 to TRBJ1-2. CDR1 and CDR2 (germline): SGHRS, YFSETQ. This CDR3 spans 14 amino acids. The CDR3 is CASSLERINYGYTF.

The chain is built from TRBV6-1 and TRBJ2-1; TCRdb gives TRBD2 as the D gene, but with no DNA this cannot be confirmed. Germline CDR1 and CDR2: MNHNS and SASEGT. The CDR3 sequence is 15 residues long. The CDR3 here is CASTLAGASKNEQFF.

The chain is built from TRBV20-1 and TRBJ2-7; TCRdb names TRBD2, which stays unverified in the absence of DNA. Germline-derived CDR1 and CDR2 are DFQATT and SNEGSKA (reference sequence). CDR3 length: 13 amino acids. The CDR3 sequence is CSARTSGRGEQYF.

The chain links TRBV28 to TRBJ2-7; with no DNA, the TCRdb D assignment of TRBD1 cannot be verified. Germline assignment: CDR1 MDHEN and CDR2 SYDVKM. The CDR3 is made up of 16 amino acids. CDR3: CASSLHFGTGSDEQYF.

This chain links TRBV12-3 or TRBV12-4 with TRBJ2-1; no DNA is available, so the TRBD1 call from TCRdb remains unchecked. This CDR3 is 16 amino acids long. CDR3 in amino acids: CASSLARGRGYNEQFF.

The chain joins TRBV11-2 to TRBJ1-2. Per the germline V gene, CDR1 is SGHAT and CDR2 is FQNNGV. The CDR3 sequence is 14 residues long. The CDR3 reads CASSLAGANYGYTF.

This rearrangement joins TRBV14 to TRBJ2-7; TCRdb's D call, TRBD1, is unchecked because there is no DNA. Germline values: CDR1 SGHDN, CDR2 FVKESK. The CDR3 extends over 15 amino acids. CDR3 sequence reads: CASSHWDRSSYEQYF.

The chain carries TRBV3-1 and TRBJ2-2. This CDR3 region has 13 residues. Germline lookup yields CDR1 LGHDT and CDR2 YNNKEL (reference sequence). This CDR3 is CASSQASLGELFF.

The chain recombines TRBV29-1 with TRBJ2-1; TCRdb reports TRBD1, a call that lacks DNA to check it against. CDR3 length equals 12 residues. CDR1 SQVTM and CDR2 ANQGSEA come from the germline V gene. CDR3 loop: CSVERQGNEQFF.

The J gene is TRBJ1-1, the V gene TRBV6-1; there is no DNA to check the TCRdb D call of TRBD1. The germline V gene has CDR1 MNHNS and CDR2 SASEGT. The CDR3 has 15 amino acids. The CDR3 region is CASLGTGHYDTEAFF.

The chain joins TRBV20-1 to TRBJ2-5; TCRdb picks TRBD1, but there is no DNA to check that call. The CDR3 runs to 16 residues. CDR1 is DFQATT, CDR2 SNEGSKA, per germline (reference sequence). The CDR3 protein is CSARDFQRGFKETQYF.

This chain links TRBV29-1 with TRBJ2-1; TCRdb designates TRBD2, a call that cannot be tested without DNA. The CDR3 is made up of 15 amino acids. In germline, CDR1 is SQVTM, CDR2 ANQGSEA. The chain's CDR3 is CSASTSGSSYNEQFF.

The chain links TRBV2 to TRBJ2-5. CDR3 length: 13 residues. CDR1 is SNHLY, CDR2 FYNNEI, per germline. The CDR3 region is CASSPDTQETQYF.

This chain uses TRBV25-1 with TRBJ1-3; lacking DNA, the TRBD1 call made by TCRdb goes unchecked. The V gene's germline CDR1 is MGHDK and CDR2 SYGVNS. This CDR3 comprises 16 residues. The CDR3 spells CASSEGTGIDRNTIYF.

The J gene is TRBJ2-5, the V gene TRBV4-2; as DNA is missing, the TRBD2 call by TCRdb cannot be tested. Germline lookup yields CDR1 LGHNA and CDR2 YNFKEQ. This CDR3 spans 14 amino acids. This CDR3 reads CASSQGTLEETQYF.